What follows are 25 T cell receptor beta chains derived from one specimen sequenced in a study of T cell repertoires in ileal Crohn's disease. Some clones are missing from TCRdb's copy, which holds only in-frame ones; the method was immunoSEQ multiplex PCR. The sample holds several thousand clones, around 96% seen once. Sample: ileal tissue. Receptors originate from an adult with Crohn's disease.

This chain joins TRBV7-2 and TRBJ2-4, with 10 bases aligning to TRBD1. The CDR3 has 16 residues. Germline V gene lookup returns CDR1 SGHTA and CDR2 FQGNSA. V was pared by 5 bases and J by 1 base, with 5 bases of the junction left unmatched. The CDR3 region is CASSPGTGVAKNIQYF. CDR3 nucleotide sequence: TGTGCCAGCAGCCCCGGGACAGGGGTGGCCAAAAACATTCAGTACTTC.

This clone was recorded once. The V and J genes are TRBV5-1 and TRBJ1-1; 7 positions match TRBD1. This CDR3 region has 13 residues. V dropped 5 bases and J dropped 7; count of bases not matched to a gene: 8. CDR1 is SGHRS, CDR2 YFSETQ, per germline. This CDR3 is CASSLTGMHEAFF. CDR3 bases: TGCGCCAGCAGTTTGACAGGGATGCATGAAGCTTTCTTT.

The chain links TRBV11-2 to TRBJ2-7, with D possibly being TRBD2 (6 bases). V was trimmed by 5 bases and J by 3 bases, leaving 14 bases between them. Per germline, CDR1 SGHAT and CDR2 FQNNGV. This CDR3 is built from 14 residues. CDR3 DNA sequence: TGTGCCAGCAGCCTTGGGACTGGATACTACGAGCAGTACTTC. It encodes CASSLGTGYYEQYF.

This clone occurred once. CDR3 residues: CATRAGAGQENNSPLHF. In DNA form, the CDR3 reads TGCGCCACCCGGGCGGGGGCAGGGCAAGAAAATAATTCACCCCTCCACTTT. The V call is TRBV5-1, the J call TRBJ1-6; weak D call: TRBD1 (6 bases). V was trimmed by 9 bases and J by 5 bases, leaving 24 bases between them. The CDR3 has 17 amino acids. CDR1 and CDR2 (germline): SGHRS, YFSETQ.

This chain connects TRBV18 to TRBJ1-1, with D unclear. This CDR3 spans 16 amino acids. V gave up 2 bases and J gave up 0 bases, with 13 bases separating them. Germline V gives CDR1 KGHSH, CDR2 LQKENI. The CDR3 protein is CASSPSRGDMNTEAFF. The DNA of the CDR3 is TGTGCCAGCTCACCATCCCGGGGAGACATGAACACTGAAGCTTTCTTT.

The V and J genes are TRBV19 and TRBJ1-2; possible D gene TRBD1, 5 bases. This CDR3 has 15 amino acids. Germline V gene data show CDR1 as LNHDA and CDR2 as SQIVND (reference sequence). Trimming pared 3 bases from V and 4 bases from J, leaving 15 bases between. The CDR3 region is CASSIGTASSYGYTF. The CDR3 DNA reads TGTGCCAGTAGTATTGGGACTGCGTCCTCCTATGGCTACACCTTC. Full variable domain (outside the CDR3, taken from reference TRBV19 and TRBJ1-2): DGGITQSPKYLFRKEGQNVTLSCEQNLNHDAMYWYRQDPGQGLRLIYYSQIVNDFQKGDIAEGYSVSREKKESFPLTVTSAQKNPTAFYLCASSIGTASSYGYTFGSGTRLTVV.

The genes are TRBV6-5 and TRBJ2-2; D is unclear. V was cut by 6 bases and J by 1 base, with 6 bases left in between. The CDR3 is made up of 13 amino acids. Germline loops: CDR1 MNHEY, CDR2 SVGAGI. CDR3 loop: CASSTVNTGELFF. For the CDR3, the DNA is TGTGCCAGCAGCACAGTGAACACCGGGGAGCTGTTTTTT.

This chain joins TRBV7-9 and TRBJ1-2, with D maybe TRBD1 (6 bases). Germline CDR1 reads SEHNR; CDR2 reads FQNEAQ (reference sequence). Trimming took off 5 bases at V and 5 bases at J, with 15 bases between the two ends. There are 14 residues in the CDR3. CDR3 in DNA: TGTGCCAGCAGCGATACGGGGGGGCTATATGGCTACACCTTC. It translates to CASSDTGGLYGYTF.

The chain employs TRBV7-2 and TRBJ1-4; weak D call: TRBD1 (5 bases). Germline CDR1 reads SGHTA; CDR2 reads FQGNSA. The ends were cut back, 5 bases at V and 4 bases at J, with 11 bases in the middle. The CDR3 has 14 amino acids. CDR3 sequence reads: CASSDTGHNEKLFF. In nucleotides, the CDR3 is TGTGCCAGCAGCGATACAGGTCATAATGAAAAACTGTTTTTT.

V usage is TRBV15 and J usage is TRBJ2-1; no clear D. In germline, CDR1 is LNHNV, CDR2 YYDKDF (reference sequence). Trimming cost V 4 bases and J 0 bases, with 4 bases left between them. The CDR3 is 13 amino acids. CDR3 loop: CATSMSSYNEQFF. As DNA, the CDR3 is TGTGCCACCAGCATGAGCTCCTACAATGAGCAGTTCTTC. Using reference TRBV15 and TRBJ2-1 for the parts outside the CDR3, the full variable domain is DAMVIQNPRYQVTQFGKPVTLSCSQTLNHNVMYWYQQKSSQAPKLLFHYYDKDFNNEADTPDNFQSRRPNTSFCFLDIRSPGLGDTAMYLCATSMSSYNEQFFGPGTRLTVL.

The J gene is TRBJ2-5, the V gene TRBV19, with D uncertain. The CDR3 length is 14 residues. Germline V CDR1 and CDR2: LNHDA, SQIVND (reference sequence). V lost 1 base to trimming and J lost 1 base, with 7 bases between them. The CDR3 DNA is TGTGCCAGTAGTATAGTGGGCAGCCAAGAGACCCAGTACTTC. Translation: CASSIVGSQETQYF.

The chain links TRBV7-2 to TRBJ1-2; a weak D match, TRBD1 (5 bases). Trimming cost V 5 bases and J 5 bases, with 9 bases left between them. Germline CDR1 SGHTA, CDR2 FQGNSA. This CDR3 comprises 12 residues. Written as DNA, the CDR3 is TGTGCCAGCAGCGAAGACAGATATGGCTACACCTTC. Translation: CASSEDRYGYTF.

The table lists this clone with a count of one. The CDR3 DNA is TGTGCCAGCAGTGATGCAGGTGGGCGTCAGCCCCAGCATTTT. It specifies CASSDAGGRQPQHF. The chain recombines TRBV6-1 with TRBJ1-5, with D unresolved. Germline CDR1 and CDR2: MNHNS and SASEGT. This CDR3 is built from 14 residues. Deletions cut 3 bases from V and 6 bases from J, with 12 bases between.

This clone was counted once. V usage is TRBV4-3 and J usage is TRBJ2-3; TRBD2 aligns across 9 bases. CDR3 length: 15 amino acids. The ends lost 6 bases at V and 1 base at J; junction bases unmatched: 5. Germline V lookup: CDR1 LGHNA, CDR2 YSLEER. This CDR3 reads CASRRGGAGTDTQYF. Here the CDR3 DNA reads TGCGCCAGCAGACGCGGGGGGGCCGGCACAGATACGCAGTATTTT.

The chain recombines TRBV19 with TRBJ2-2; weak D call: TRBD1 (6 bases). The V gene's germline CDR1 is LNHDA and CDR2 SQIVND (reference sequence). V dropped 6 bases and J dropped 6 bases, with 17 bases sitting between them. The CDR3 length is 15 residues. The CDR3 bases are TGTGCCAGTAGAGGGTTCAGGGGAAGCCCCGGGGAGCTGTTTTTT. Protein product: CASRGFRGSPGELFF.

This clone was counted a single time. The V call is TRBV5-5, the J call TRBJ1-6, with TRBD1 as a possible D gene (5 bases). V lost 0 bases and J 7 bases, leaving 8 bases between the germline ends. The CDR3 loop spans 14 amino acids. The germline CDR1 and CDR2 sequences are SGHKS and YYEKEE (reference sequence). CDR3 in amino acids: CASSLGGANSPLHF. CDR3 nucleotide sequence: TGTGCCAGCAGCTTGGGCGGGGCAAATTCACCCCTCCACTTT.

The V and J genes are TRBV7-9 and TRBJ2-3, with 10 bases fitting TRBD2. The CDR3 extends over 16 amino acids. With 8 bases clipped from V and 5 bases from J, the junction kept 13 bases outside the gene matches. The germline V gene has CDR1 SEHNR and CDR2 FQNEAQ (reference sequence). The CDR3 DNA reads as TGTGCCAGCGCAGAGGAGGTACTAGCGGGGCTAGATACGCAGTATTTT. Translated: CASAEEVLAGLDTQYF.

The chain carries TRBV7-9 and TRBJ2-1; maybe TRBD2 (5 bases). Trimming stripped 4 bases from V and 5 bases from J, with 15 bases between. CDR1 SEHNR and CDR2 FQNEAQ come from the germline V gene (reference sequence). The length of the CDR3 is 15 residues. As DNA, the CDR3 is TGTGCCAGCAGCTCTTCCGGGTCGGGAAACAATGAGCAGTTCTTC. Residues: CASSSSGSGNNEQFF.

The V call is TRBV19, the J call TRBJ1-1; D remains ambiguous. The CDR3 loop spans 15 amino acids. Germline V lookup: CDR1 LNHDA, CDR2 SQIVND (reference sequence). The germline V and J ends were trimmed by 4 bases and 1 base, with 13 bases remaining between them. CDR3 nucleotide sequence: TGTGCCAGTAGTACAGTCGGGTTGGGGAACACTGAAGCTTTCTTT. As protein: CASSTVGLGNTEAFF.

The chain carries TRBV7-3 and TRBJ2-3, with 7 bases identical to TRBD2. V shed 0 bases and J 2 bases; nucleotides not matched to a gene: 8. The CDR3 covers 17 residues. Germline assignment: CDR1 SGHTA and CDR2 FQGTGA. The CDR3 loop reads CASSLTYGGSNTDTQYF. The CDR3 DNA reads TGTGCCAGCAGCTTAACGTACGGGGGGTCCAACACAGATACGCAGTATTTT.

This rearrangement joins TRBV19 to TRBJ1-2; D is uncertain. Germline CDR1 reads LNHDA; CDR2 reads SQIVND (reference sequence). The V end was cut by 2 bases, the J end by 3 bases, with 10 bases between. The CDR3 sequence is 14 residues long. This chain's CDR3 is CASSISYRYYGYTF. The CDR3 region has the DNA TGTGCCAGTAGTATATCGTACAGATACTATGGCTACACCTTC.

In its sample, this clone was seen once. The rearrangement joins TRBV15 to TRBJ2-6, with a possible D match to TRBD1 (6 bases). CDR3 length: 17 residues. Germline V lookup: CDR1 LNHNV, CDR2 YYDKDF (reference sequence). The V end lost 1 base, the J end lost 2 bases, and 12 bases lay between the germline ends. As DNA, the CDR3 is TGTGCCACCAGCAGAGCCCCAGGGGTAGCTGGGGCCAACGTCCTGACTTTC. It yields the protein CATSRAPGVAGANVLTF.

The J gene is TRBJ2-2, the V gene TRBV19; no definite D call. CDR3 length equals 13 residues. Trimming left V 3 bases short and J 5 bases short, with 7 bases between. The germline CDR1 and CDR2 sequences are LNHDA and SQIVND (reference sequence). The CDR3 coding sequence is TGTGCCAGTAGTATCCCCGGGACCGGGGAGCTGTTTTTT. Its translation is CASSIPGTGELFF. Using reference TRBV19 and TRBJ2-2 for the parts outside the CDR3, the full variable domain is DGGITQSPKYLFRKEGQNVTLSCEQNLNHDAMYWYRQDPGQGLRLIYYSQIVNDFQKGDIAEGYSVSREKKESFPLTVTSAQKNPTAFYLCASSIPGTGELFFGEGSRLTVL.

The CDR3 DNA follows: TGTGCCAGCAGCTCGACTACTAGAATTAGCACAGATACGCAGTATTTT. Translation: CASSSTTRISTDTQYF. The chain employs TRBV7-8 and TRBJ2-3; D may be TRBD2 (5 bases). The CDR3 sequence is 16 residues long. Germline V gives CDR1 SGHVS, CDR2 FQNEAQ. Trimming removed 4 bases from V and 0 bases from J, with 14 bases in between.

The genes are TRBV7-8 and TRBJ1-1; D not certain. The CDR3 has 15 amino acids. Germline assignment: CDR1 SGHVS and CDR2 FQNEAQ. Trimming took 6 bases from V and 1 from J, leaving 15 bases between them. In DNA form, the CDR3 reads TGTGCCAGCAGTACAGTCCGTTTCGAGAACACTGAAGCTTTCTTT. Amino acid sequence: CASSTVRFENTEAFF.